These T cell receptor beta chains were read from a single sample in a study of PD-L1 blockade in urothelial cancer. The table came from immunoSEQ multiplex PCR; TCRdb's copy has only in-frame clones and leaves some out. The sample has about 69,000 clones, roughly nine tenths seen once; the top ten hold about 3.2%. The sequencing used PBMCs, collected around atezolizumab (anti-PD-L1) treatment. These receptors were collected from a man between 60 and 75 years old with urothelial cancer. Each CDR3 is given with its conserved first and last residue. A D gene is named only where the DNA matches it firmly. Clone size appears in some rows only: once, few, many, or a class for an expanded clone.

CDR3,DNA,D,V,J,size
CASSLRDREYNSPLHF,TGTGCCAGCTCCCTCCGGGACAGAGAATATAATTCACCCCTCCACTTT,TRBD1,TRBV18,TRBJ1-6,.
CASMAGNTGELFF,TGTGCCAGCATGGCAGGGAACACCGGGGAGCTGTTTTTT,.,TRBV6-6,TRBJ2-2,.
CASKLAGGGTGELFF,TGTGCCAGCAAACTAGCGGGAGGAGGAACCGGGGAGCTGTTTTTT,TRBD2,TRBV28,TRBJ2-2,once
CASSLGSAGGPYEQYF,TGTGCCAGCAGCTTAGGATCAGCGGGAGGGCCTTACGAGCAGTACTTC,TRBD2,TRBV7-2,TRBJ2-7,few
CASTVPKGGAQHF,TGTGCCAGCACAGTTCCAAAGGGAGGAGCCCAGCATTTT,.,TRBV27,TRBJ1-5,.
CASSPQGVNTEAFF,TGTGCCAGCAGCCCCCAGGGGGTAAACACTGAAGCTTTCTTT,TRBD1,TRBV7-9,TRBJ1-1,.
CASSEDRETEAFF,TGCGCCAGCAGTGAGGACAGGGAAACTGAAGCTTTCTTT,TRBD1,TRBV10-2,TRBJ1-1,.
CASSLGGVGRSTFF,TGTGCCAGCAGCCTTGGGGGGGTCGGTCGATCGACTTTCTTT,.,TRBV14,TRBJ1-1,.
CASSGGTGQYNEQFF,TGTGCCAGCAGTGGGGGGACAGGGCAATACAATGAGCAGTTCTTC,TRBD1,TRBV2,TRBJ2-1,.
CASSVGAGGARGYTF,TGTGCCAGCAGCGTAGGGGCAGGGGGCGCTAGAGGCTACACCTTC,TRBD1,TRBV9,TRBJ1-2,.
CASSLLAGGPLDNEQFF,TGCGCCAGCAGCTTACTAGCGGGAGGGCCCCTGGACAATGAGCAGTTCTTC,TRBD2,TRBV5-1,TRBJ2-1,.
CASSYISTDTQYF,TGCGCCAGCAGCTATATTAGCACAGATACGCAGTATTTT,.,TRBV5-1,TRBJ2-3,.
CASKMVDSVNEKLFF,TGTGCCAGTAAGATGGTCGACAGCGTCAATGAAAAACTGTTTTTT,.,TRBV19,TRBJ1-4,.
CASSPQGSGELFF,TGTGCCAGCAGCCCACAGGGGTCCGGGGAGCTGTTTTTT,TRBD1,TRBV7-7,TRBJ2-2,.
CASSLEASGQLRDTQYF,TGCGCCAGCAGCTTGGAAGCTAGCGGCCAACTCAGGGATACGCAGTATTTT,TRBD2,TRBV5-1,TRBJ2-3,once